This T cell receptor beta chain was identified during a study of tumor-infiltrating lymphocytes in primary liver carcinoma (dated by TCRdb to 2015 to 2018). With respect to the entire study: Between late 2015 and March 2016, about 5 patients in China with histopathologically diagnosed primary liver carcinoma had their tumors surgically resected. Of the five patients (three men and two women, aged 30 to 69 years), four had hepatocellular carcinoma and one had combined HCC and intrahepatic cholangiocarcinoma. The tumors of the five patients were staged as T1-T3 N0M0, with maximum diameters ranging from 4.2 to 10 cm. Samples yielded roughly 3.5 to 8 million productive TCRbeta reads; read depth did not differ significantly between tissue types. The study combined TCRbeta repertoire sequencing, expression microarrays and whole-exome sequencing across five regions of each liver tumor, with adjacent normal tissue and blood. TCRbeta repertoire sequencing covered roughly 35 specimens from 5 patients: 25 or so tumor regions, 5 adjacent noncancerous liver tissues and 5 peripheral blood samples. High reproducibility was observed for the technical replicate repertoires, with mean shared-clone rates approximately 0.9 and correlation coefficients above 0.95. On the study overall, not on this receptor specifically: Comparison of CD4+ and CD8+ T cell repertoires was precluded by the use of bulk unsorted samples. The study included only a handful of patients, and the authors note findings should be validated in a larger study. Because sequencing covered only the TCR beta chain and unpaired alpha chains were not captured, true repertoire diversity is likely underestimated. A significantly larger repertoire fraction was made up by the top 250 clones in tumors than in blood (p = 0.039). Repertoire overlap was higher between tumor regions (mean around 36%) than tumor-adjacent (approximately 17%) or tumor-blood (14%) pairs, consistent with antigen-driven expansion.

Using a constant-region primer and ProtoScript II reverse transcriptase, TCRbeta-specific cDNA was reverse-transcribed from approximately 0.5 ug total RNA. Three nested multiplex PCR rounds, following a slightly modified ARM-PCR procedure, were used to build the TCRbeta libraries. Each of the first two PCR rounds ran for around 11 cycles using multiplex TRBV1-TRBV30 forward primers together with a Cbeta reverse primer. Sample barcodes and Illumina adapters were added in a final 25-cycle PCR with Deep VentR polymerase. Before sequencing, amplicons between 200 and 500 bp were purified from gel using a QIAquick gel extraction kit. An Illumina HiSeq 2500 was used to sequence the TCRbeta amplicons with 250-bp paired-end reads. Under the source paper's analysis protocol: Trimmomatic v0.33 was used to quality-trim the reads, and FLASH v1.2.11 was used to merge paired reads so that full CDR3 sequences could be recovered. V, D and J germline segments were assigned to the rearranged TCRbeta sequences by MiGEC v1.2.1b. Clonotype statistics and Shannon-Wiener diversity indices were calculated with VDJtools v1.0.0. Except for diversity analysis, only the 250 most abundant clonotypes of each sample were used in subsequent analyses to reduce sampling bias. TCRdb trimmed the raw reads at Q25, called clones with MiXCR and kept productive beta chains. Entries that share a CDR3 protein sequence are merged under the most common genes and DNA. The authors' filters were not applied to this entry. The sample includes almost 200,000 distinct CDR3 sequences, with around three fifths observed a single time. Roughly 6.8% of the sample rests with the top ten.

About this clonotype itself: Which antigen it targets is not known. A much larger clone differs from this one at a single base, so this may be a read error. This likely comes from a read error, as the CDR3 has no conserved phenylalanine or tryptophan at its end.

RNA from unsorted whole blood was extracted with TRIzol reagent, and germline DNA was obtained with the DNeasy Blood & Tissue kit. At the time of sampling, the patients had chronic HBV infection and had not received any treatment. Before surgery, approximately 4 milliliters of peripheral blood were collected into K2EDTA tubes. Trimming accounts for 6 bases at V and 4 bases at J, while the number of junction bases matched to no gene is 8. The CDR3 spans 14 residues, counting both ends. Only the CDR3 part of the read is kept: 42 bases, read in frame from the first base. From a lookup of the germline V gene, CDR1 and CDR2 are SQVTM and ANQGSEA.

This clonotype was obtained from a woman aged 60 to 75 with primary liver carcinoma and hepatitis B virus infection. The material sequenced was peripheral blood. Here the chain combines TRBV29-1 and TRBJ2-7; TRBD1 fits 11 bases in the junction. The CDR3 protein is CSVRTGTGGYEQYL. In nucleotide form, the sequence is TGCAGCGTGCGTACCGGGACAGGGGGGTACGAGCAGTACCTC.